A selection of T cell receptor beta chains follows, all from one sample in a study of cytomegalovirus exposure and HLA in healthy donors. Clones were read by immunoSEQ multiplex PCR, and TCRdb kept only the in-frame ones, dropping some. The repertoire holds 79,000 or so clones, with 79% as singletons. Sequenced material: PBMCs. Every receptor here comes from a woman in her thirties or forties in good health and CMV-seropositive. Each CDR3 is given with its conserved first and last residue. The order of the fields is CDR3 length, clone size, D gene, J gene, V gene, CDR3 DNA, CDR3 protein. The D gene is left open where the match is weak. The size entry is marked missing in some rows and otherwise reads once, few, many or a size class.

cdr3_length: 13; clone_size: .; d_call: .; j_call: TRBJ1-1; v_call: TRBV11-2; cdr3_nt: TGTGCCAGCAGCATACAGGGCTACACTGAAGCTTTCTTT; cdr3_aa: CASSIQGYTEAFF
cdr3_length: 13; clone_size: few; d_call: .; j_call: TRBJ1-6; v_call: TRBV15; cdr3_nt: TGTGCCACCAGCAGACGAGCTAATTCACCCCTCCACTTT; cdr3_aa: CATSRRANSPLHF
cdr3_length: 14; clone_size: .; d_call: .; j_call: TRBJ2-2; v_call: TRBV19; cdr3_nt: TGTGCCAGTAGTGGGACAAGGGCCACCGGGGAGCTGTTTTTT; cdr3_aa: CASSGTRATGELFF
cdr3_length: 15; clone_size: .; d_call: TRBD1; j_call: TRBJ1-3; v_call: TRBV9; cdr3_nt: TGTGCCAGCAACCCACAGGGGGGGTATGGAAACACCATATATTTT; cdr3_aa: CASNPQGGYGNTIYF
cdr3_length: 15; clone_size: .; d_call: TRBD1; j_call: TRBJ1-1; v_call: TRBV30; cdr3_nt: TGTGCCTGGAGTCGCCCTACAGGGGGGGCCACTGAAGCTTTCTTT; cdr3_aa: CAWSRPTGGATEAFF
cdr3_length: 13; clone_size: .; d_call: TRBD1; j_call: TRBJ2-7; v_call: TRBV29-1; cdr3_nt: TGCAGCGTTGAGGTGACAGGGACCTACGAGCAGTACTTC; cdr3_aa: CSVEVTGTYEQYF
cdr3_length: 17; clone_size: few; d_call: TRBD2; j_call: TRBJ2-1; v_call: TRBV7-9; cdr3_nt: TGTGCCAGCAGCCGCGGACTAGCGGGGGGCCTTTACAATGAGCAGTTCTTC; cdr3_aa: CASSRGLAGGLYNEQFF
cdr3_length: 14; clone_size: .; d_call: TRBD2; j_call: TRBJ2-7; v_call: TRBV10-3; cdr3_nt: TGTGCCATCAGTGCCCTAGCGGGAGCTAGGGAGCAGTACTTC; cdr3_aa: CAISALAGAREQYF
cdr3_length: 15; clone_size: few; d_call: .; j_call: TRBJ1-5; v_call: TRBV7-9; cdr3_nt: TGTGCCAGCAGCTTAGAGGGCGGGCGTGGACAGCCCCAGCATTTT; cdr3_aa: CASSLEGGRGQPQHF
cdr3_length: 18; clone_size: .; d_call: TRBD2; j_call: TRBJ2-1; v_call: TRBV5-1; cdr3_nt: TGCGCCAGCAGCTTGGGGCTGGTGGTAGCGGGGGGGCCTGGGGAGCAGTTCTTC; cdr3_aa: CASSLGLVVAGGPGEQFF
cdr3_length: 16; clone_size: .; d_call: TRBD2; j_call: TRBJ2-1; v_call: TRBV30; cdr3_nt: TGTGCCTGGAGTGGGGGGACTAGCGGGAGGAGCAATGAGCAGTTCTTC; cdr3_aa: CAWSGGTSGRSNEQFF
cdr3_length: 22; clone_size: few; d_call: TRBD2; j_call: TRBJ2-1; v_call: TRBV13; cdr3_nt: TGTGCCAGCAGCCCCCGTGGGGCGGGGGGCTTCCTAGCCGTAGACTTGAACAATGAGCAGTTCTTC; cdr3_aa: CASSPRGAGGFLAVDLNNEQFF
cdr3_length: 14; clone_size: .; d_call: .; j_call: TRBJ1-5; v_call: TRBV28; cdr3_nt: TGTGCCAGCAGTGCGACAATGGGAGGTCAGCCCCAGCATTTT; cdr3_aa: CASSATMGGQPQHF
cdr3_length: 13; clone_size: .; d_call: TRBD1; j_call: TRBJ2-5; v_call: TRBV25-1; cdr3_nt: TGTGCCAGCAGTGGACAGGGACAAGAGACCCAGTACTTC; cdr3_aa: CASSGQGQETQYF
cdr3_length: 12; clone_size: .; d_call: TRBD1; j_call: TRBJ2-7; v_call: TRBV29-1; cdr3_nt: TGCAGCGTTGCCACAGGGGTCTACGAGCAGTACTTC; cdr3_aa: CSVATGVYEQYF
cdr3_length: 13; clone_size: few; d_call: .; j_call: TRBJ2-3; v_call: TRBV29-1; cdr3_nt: TGCAGCGCAGCGGGCCAGCACACAGATACGCAGTATTTT; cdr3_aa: CSAAGQHTDTQYF
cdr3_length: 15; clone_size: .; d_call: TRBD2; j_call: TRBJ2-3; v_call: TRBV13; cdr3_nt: TGTGCCAGCAGCGGACTAGCGGGAGTAGGAGATACGCAGTATTTT; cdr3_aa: CASSGLAGVGDTQYF
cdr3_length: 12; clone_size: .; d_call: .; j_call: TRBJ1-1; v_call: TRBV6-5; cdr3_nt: TGTGCCAGCAGGCGGGGCCCAGGGAATTCTTTCTTT; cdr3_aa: CASRRGPGNSFF
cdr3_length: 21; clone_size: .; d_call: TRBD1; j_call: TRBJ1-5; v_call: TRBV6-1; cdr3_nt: TGTGCCAGCAGTGAAGGGTTGGACAGGGGGCGAGTTTATATATCCAATCAGCCCCAGCATTTT; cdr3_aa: CASSEGLDRGRVYISNQPQHF
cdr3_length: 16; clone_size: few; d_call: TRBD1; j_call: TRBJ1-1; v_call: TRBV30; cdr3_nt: TGTGCCTGGGTTCCGCTGGGACAGCTTATGAACACTGAAGCTTTCTTT; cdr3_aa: CAWVPLGQLMNTEAFF
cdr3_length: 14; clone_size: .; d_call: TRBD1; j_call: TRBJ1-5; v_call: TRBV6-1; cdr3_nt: TGTGCCAGCAGTGAAAGACAGGGTGGACAGCCCCAGCATTTT; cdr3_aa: CASSERQGGQPQHF
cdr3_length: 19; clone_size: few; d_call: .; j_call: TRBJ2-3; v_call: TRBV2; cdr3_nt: TGTGCCAGCAGCTTCATTGGGCAGGTGGAAATTGGGAGCACAGATACGCAGTATTTT; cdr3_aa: CASSFIGQVEIGSTDTQYF
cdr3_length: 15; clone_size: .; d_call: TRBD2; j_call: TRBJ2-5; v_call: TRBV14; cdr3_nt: TGTGCCAGCAGCAAATTGGGAGGGAGACAAGAGACCCAGTACTTC; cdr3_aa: CASSKLGGRQETQYF
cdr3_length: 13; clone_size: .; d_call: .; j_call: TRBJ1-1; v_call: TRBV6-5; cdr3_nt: TGTGCCAGCAGTTCCCTGACAAACACTGAAGCTTTCTTT; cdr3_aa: CASSSLTNTEAFF
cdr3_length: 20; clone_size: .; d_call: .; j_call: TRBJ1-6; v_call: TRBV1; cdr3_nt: TGCACCAGCAGCCAACGGCCCACAGGGGGGAGGAGCTCCTATAATTCACCCCTCCACTTT; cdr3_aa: CTSSQRPTGGRSSYNSPLHF
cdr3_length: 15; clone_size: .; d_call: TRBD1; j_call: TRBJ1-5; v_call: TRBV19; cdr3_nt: TGTGCCAGCAATAGACAGGGGGCCAGCAATCAGCCCCAGCATTTT; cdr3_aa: CASNRQGASNQPQHF
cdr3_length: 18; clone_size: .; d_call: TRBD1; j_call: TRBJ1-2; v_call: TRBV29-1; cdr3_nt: TGCAGCGTTGAAGACCCGAGGACAGGGGGCGAACTTAACTATGGCTACACCTTC; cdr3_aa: CSVEDPRTGGELNYGYTF
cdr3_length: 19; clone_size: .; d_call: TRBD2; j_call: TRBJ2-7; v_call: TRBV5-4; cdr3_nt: TGTGCCAGCTCAGGACTAGCGGGAGGAGAAGGATTGGATGCCTACGAGCAGTACTTC; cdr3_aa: CASSGLAGGEGLDAYEQYF
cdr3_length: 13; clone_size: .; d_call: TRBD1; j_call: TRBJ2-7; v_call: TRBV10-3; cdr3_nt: TGTGCCATAGGACAGGGGGCTTACTACGAGCAGTACTTC; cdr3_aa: CAIGQGAYYEQYF
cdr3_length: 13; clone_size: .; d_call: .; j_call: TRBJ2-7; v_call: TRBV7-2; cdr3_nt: TGTGCCAGCAGCTTAGGACAGCCCTACGAGCAGTACTTC; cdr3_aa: CASSLGQPYEQYF
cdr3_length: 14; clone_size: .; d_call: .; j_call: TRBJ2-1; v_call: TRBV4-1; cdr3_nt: TGCGCCAGCAGCCTGTCGTCTCTTTACAATGAGCAGTTCTTC; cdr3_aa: CASSLSSLYNEQFF
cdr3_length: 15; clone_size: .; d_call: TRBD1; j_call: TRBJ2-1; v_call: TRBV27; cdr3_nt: TGTGCCAGCAAAGAGGACAGGAGCTCCTACAATGAGCAGTTCTTC; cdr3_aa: CASKEDRSSYNEQFF
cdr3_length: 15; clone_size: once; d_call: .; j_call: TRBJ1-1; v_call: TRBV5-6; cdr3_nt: TGTGCCAGCAGCGCCGACCCCCGACAGAACACTGAAGCTTTCTTT; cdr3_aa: CASSADPRQNTEAFF
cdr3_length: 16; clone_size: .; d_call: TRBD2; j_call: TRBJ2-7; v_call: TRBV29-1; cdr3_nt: TGCAGCGTTGGAGGGACTAGCGGGATTTCCTCCTACGAGCAGTACTTC; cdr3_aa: CSVGGTSGISSYEQYF
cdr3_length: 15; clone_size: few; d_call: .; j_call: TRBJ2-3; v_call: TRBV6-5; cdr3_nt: TGTGCCAGCAGGCCGACCCGGACTAACACAGATACGCAGTATTTT; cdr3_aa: CASRPTRTNTDTQYF
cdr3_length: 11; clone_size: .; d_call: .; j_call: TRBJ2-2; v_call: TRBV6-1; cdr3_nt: TGTGCCAGCGGACAGAACGGGGAGCTGTTTTTT; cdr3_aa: CASGQNGELFF
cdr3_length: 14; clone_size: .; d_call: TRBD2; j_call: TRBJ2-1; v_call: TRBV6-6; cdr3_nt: TGTGCCAGCATGGGGGCTAGCGGGAGTAATGAGCAGTTCTTC; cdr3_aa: CASMGASGSNEQFF
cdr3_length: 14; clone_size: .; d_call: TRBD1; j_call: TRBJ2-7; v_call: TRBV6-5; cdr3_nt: TGTGCCAGCAGTACGGACAGGGTCGAAAACGAGCAGTACTTC; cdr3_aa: CASSTDRVENEQYF
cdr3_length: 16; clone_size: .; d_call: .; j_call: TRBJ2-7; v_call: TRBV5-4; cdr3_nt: TGTGCCAGCAGCTTGGGGGGGGGCCTGAGCTCCTACGAGCAGTACTTC; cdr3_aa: CASSLGGGLSSYEQYF
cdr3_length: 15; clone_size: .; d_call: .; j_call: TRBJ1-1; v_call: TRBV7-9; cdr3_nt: TGTGCCAGCAGCGCACCCGACAGGACGAACACTGAAGCTTTCTTT; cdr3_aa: CASSAPDRTNTEAFF
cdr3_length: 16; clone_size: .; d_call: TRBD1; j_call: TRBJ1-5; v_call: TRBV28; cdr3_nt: TGTGCCAGCAGTCCCATGACAGGGAGGCGCAATCAGCCCCAGCATTTT; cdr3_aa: CASSPMTGRRNQPQHF
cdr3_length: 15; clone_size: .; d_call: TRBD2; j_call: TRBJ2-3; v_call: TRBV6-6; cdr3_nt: TGTGCCAGCAGTTACGCGGGGGAGGACACAGATACGCAGTATTTT; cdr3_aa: CASSYAGEDTDTQYF
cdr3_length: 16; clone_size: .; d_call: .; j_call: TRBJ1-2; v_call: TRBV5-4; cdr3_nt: TGTGCCAGCAGCTTGGATACAGGCCCACTCACGTGGGGCTACACCTTC; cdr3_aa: CASSLDTGPLTWGYTF
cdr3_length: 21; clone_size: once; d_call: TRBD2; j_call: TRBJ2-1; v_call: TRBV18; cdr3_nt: TGTGCCAGCTCACCACTCGGACCAACTAGCGGGGGGATAAGCTCCTACAATGAGCAGTTCTTC; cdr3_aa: CASSPLGPTSGGISSYNEQFF
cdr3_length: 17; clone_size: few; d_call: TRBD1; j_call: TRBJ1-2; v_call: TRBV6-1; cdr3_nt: TGTGCCAGCAGTGTTACATCGACAGGGGGTTTTGTCTATGGCTACACCTTC; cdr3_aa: CASSVTSTGGFVYGYTF
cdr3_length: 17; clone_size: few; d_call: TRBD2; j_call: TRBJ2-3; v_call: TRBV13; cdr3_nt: TGTGCCAGCAGCCTAGAGGGACTAGCATTTCGCACAGATACGCAGTATTTT; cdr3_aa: CASSLEGLAFRTDTQYF